The rows below give T cell receptor beta chains drawn from one sample of a study of T cells in Graves' hyperthyroidism and ophthalmopathy. TCRdb fed the multiplex PCR reads into MiXCR, producing one record per CDR3 protein. The profile shows under 400,000 distinct CDR3 sequences, roughly 18% of them singletons. Material: blood. These receptors were collected from a woman aged 50 to 60 with Graves' hyperthyroidism. Each CDR3 is given with its conserved first and last residue. Each record gives: CDR3 DNA, CDR3 protein, J gene, V gene, D gene, clone size. The D gene is left open where the match is weak. Clone sizes are given selectively: once, few, many, or a class where the clone is expanded.

CDR3nt: TGTGCCAGCAGCCAACACGGTGATCAGCCCCAGCATTTT; CDR3aa: CASSQHGDQPQHF; j_gene: TRBJ1-5; v_gene: TRBV5-4; d_gene: .; abundance: .
CDR3nt: TGTGCCAGCAGTTTAACAGGGGGGGTCTATGGCTACACCTTC; CDR3aa: CASSLTGGVYGYTF; j_gene: TRBJ1-2; v_gene: TRBV12-3/TRBV12-4; d_gene: TRBD1; abundance: many
CDR3nt: TGTGCCAGCAGTGAATTAGGGGTATTATTCTACGAGCAGTACTTC; CDR3aa: CASSELGVLFYEQYF; j_gene: TRBJ2-7; v_gene: TRBV2; d_gene: .; abundance: many
CDR3nt: TGTGCCAGCACCACCGGGACATCCGATTCACCCCTCCACTTT; CDR3aa: CASTTGTSDSPLHF; j_gene: TRBJ1-6; v_gene: TRBV12-3/TRBV12-4; d_gene: .; abundance: many
CDR3nt: TGTGCCAGCAGTTTACTCCCGGGGGCACACACAGATACGCAGTATTTT; CDR3aa: CASSLLPGAHTDTQYF; j_gene: TRBJ2-3; v_gene: TRBV12-3/TRBV12-4; d_gene: .; abundance: many
CDR3nt: TGTGCCAGCAGCTTAGGCGCAGGGATTGAAGTTGGCACTGAAGCTTTCTTT; CDR3aa: CASSLGAGIEVGTEAFF; j_gene: TRBJ1-1; v_gene: TRBV11-2; d_gene: .; abundance: many
CDR3nt: TGTGCCAGCAGCTTCGGACAGGGGGCCGGTGGCTACACCTTC; CDR3aa: CASSFGQGAGGYTF; j_gene: TRBJ1-2; v_gene: TRBV11-2; d_gene: TRBD1; abundance: many
CDR3nt: TGTGCCAGTAGTATCAGGGAAGCAGACAATGAGCAGTTCTTC; CDR3aa: CASSIREADNEQFF; j_gene: TRBJ2-1; v_gene: TRBV19; d_gene: .; abundance: .
CDR3nt: TGTGCCAGCAGTTACCCAGGAGTATACGACAGAGACTCTAGCACAGATACGCAGTATTTT; CDR3aa: CASSYPGVYDRDSSTDTQYF; j_gene: TRBJ2-3; v_gene: TRBV6-5; d_gene: .; abundance: many
CDR3nt: TGTGCCAGCAGCCGCCGCGAGGGGGACCGTGAGCAGTTCTTC; CDR3aa: CASSRREGDREQFF; j_gene: TRBJ2-1; v_gene: TRBV11-1; d_gene: .; abundance: .
CDR3nt: TGCGCCAGCAGCCAGGCGTATGAGCAGTTCTTC; CDR3aa: CASSQAYEQFF; j_gene: TRBJ2-1; v_gene: TRBV4-1; d_gene: .; abundance: few
CDR3nt: TGTGCCAGCAGGCAAACTCTGGGACAGGGGCCTTCCTACGAGCAGTACTTC; CDR3aa: CASRQTLGQGPSYEQYF; j_gene: TRBJ2-7; v_gene: TRBV28; d_gene: TRBD1; abundance: .
CDR3nt: TGTGCCAGCAGCTTAGGCGCTCTTCCCCCAACTAATGAAAAACTGTTTTTT; CDR3aa: CASSLGALPPTNEKLFF; j_gene: TRBJ1-4; v_gene: TRBV11-2; d_gene: .; abundance: few
CDR3nt: TGCAGTGCTAGAGATCTTCGAACAGATACGCAGTATTTT; CDR3aa: CSARDLRTDTQYF; j_gene: TRBJ2-3; v_gene: TRBV20-1; d_gene: .; abundance: many
CDR3nt: TGTGCCAGCAGTGCGCATTTCCCTGCCTCAGCTAACTATGGCTACACCTTC; CDR3aa: CASSAHFPASANYGYTF; j_gene: TRBJ1-2; v_gene: TRBV6-1; d_gene: .; abundance: many
CDR3nt: TGTGCCAGCAGCTTGAGTTCCGGGGGCGAGGAGACCCAGTACTTC; CDR3aa: CASSLSSGGEETQYF; j_gene: TRBJ2-5; v_gene: TRBV5-4; d_gene: .; abundance: few
CDR3nt: TGTGCCTGGAGTGATATATCGGGGGATACGCAGTATTTT; CDR3aa: CAWSDISGDTQYF; j_gene: TRBJ2-3; v_gene: TRBV30; d_gene: .; abundance: .
CDR3nt: TGCGCCAGCAGCCAGGCCACAGGGATGGTCACTGAAGCTTTCTTT; CDR3aa: CASSQATGMVTEAFF; j_gene: TRBJ1-1; v_gene: TRBV4-1; d_gene: .; abundance: .
CDR3nt: TGTGCCAGCAGTTTAGTAGTCGGGGTATCACCCCTCCACTTT; CDR3aa: CASSLVVGVSPLHF; j_gene: TRBJ1-6; v_gene: TRBV12-3/TRBV12-4; d_gene: .; abundance: few
CDR3nt: TGTGCCAGCAGTTACAAGGGCAGGGCGGGAGATACGCAGTATTTT; CDR3aa: CASSYKGRAGDTQYF; j_gene: TRBJ2-3; v_gene: TRBV6-8; d_gene: .; abundance: .
CDR3nt: TGTGCCAGCAGTCCTAGGGGGGCCGGAGTTAGAAGCTCCTATAATTCACCCCTCCACTTT; CDR3aa: CASSPRGAGVRSSYNSPLHF; j_gene: TRBJ1-6; v_gene: TRBV2; d_gene: .; abundance: .
CDR3nt: TGTGCCAGCAGTTCCCCGGGGGCGGGAGGGCCGGAGACCCAGTACTTC; CDR3aa: CASSSPGAGGPETQYF; j_gene: TRBJ2-5; v_gene: TRBV28; d_gene: TRBD2; abundance: many